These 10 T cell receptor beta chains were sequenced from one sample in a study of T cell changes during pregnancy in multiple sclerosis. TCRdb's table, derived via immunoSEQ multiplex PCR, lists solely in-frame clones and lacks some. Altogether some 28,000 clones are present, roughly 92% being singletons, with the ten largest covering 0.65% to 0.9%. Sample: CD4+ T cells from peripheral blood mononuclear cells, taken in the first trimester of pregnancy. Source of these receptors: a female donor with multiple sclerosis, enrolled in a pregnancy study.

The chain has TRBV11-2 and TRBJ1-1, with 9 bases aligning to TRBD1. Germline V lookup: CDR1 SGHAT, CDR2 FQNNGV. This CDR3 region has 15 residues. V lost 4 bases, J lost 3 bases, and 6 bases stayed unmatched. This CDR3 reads CASSSYRGHDTEAFF. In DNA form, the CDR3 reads TGTGCCAGCAGCTCCTACAGGGGGCATGACACTGAAGCTTTCTTT.

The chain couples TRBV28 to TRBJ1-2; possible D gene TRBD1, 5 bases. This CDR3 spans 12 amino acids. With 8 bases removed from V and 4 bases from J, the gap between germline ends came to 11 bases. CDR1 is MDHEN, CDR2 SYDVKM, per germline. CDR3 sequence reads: CASRPGGYGYTF. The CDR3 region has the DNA TGTGCCAGCCGACCGGGGGGCTATGGCTACACCTTC.

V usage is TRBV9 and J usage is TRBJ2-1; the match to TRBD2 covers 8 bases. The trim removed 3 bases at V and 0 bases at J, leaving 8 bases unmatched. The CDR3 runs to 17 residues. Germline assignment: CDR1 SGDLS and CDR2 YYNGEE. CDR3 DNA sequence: TGTGCCAGCAGCGGCGGACTAGCCTCAAGCTCCTACAATGAGCAGTTCTTC. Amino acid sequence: CASSGGLASSSYNEQFF.

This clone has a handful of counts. The CDR3 reads CASSLTGVEAFF. In DNA form, the CDR3 reads TGCGCCAGCAGCTTGACAGGCGTTGAAGCTTTCTTT. This chain connects TRBV5-1 to TRBJ1-1; TRBD1 might be the D (5 bases). The CDR3 has 12 amino acids. V dropped 1 base and J dropped 7 bases, with 8 bases sitting between them. Germline loops: CDR1 SGHRS, CDR2 YFSETQ.

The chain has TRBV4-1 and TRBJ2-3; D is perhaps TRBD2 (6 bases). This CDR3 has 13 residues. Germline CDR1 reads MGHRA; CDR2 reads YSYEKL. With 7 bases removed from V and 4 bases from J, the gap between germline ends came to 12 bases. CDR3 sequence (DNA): TGCGCCAGCATGCGGGGTGCGGCAGATACGCAGTATTTT. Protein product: CASMRGAADTQYF.

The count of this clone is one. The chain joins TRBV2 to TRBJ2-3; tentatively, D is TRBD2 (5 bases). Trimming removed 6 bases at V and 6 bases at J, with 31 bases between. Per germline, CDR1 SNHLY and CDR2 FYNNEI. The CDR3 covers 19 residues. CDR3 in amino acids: CASRERPTPGLKKRDTQYF. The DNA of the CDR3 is TGTGCCAGCAGGGAACGTCCCACCCCGGGCCTAAAAAAGCGGGATACGCAGTATTTT.

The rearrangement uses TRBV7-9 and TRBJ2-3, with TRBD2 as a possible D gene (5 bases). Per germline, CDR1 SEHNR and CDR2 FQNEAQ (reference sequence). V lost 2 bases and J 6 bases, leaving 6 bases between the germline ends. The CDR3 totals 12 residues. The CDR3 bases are TGTGCCAGCAGCTTATGGGAGGATACGCAGTATTTT. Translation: CASSLWEDTQYF.

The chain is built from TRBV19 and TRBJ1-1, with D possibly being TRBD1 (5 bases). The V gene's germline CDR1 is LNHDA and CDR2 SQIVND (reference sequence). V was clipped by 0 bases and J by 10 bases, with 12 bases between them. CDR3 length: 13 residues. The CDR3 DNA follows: TGTGCCAGTAGTATAGATCGGGGGATCCGAGCTTTCTTT. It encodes CASSIDRGIRAFF.

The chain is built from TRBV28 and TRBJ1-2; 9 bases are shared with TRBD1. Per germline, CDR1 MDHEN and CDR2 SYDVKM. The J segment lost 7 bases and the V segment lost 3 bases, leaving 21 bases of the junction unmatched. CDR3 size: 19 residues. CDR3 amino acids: CASSFSLGTGRGNMGGYTF. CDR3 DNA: TGTGCCAGCAGTTTTTCTTTGGGGACAGGGAGGGGCAACATGGGTGGCTACACCTTC.

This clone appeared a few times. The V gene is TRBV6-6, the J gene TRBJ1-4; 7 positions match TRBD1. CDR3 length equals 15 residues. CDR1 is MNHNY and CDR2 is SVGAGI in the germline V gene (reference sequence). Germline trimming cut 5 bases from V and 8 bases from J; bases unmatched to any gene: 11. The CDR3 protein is CASSPTGVSGEKLFF. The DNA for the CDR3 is TGTGCCAGCAGTCCCACAGGGGTCAGCGGGGAAAAACTGTTTTTT.